This entry is about one T cell receptor beta chain. The antigen is unknown. This CDR3 has 15 amino acids. Per germline, CDR1 KGHDR and CDR2 SFDVKD. The TRB cDNA libraries were prepared by 5' RACE with UMI labels. TCRdb re-called the 5' RACE reads, yielding one record per CDR3 amino acid sequence without DNA. This repertoire comprises some 54,000 distinct CDR3 sequences; its ten largest clones make up 0.5% to 0.6%. This record belongs to a study of CXCR3-negative and CXCR3-positive naive CD8 T cells. Findings of the study overall: Comparably high diversity was seen in both naive subsets, and much lower diversity in memory CD8+ cells. From TRB CDR3 properties, TCR strength was inferred; surface CD5 did not differ between naive subsets. Researchers reported similar TRBV-TRBJ usage in naive CXCR3-negative and CXCR3-positive cells, though memory differed. Against CXCR3-negative naive cells, CXCR3-positive naive cells showed more hydrophobic TRB CDR3s.

At 300,000 to 350,000 cells each, triplicate sorts were carried out for each CD8+ T cell subset. Sequences were obtained from naive CXCR3+ CD8+ T cells from blood. Subset in this sample: CD45RO-CCR7+CD27+CD95- naive CD8+ T cells expressing CXCR3 (TNR3+). This receptor was obtained from a human donor in good health. Some clones in this sample may be carry-over from other donors' samples. This chain joins TRBV24-1 and TRBJ1-5. The CDR3 is CATSDLAGNSQPQHF.